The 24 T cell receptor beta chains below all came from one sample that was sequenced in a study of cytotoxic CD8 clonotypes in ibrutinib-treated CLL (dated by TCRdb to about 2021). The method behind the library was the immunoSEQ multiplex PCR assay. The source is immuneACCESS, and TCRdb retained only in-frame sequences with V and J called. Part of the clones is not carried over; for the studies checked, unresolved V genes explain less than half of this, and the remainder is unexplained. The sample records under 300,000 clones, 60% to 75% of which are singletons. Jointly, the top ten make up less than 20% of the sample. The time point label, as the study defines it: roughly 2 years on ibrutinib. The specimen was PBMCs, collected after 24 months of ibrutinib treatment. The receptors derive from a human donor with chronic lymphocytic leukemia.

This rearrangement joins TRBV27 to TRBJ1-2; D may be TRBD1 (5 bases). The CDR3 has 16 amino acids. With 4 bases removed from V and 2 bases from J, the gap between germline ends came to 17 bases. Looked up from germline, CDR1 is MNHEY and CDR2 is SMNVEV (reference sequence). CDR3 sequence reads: CASSWSIDSFNYGYTF. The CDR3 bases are TGTGCCAGCAGTTGGTCGATTGACAGTTTCAACTATGGCTACACCTTC.

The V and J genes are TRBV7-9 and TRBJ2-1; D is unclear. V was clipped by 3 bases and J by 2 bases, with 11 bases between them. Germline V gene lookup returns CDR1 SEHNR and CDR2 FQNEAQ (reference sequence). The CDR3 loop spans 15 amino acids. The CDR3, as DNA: TGTGCCAGCAGCTTCCCCGGCCTACCCTACAATGAGCAGTTCTTC. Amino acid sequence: CASSFPGLPYNEQFF.

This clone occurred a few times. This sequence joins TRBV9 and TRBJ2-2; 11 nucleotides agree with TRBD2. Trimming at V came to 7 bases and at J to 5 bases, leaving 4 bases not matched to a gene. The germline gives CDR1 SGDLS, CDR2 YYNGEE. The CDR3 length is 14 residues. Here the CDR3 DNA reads TGTGCCAGCGCCCGGACTAGCGGGACCGGGGAGCTGTTTTTT. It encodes CASARTSGTGELFF.

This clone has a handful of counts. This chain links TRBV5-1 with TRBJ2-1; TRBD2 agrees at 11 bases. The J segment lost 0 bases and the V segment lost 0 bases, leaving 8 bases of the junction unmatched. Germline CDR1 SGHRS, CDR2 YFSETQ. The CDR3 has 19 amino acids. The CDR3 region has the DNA TGCGCCAGCAGCTTGGGTCGTCTAGCGGGAGGCACCTCCTACAATGAGCAGTTCTTC. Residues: CASSLGRLAGGTSYNEQFF.

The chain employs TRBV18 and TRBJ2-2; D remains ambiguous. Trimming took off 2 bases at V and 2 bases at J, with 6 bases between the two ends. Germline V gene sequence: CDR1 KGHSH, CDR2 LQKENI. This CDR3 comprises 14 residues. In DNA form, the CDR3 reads TGTGCCAGCTCACCATGGGCTAACACCGGGGAGCTGTTTTTT. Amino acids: CASSPWANTGELFF. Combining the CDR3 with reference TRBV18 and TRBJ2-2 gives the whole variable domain NAGVMQNPRHLVRRRGQEARLRCSPMKGHSHVYWYRQLPEEGLKFMVYLQKENIIDESGMPKERFSAEFPKEGPSILRIQQVVRGDSAAYFCASSPWANTGELFFGEGSRLTVL.

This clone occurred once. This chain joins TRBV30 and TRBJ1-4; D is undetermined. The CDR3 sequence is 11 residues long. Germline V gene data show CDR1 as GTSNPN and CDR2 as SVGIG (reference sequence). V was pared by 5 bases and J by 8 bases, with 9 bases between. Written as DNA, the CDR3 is TGTGCCTGGGGTAGGGAGGAAAAACTGTTTTTT. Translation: CAWGREEKLFF.

The CDR3 loop reads CASSSTPFGYTF. For the CDR3, the DNA is TGTGCCAGCAGCTCGACTCCTTTTGGCTACACCTTC. The chain joins TRBV7-9 to TRBJ1-2; D remains unclear. This CDR3 spans 12 amino acids. The V gene lost 4 bases and the J gene lost 7 bases, with 10 bases spanning the gap. Germline V lookup: CDR1 SEHNR, CDR2 FQNEAQ (reference sequence).

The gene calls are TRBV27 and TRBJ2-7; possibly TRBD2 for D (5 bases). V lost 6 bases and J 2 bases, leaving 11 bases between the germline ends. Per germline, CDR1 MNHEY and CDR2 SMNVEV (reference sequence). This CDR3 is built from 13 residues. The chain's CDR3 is CASSEGYPYEQYF. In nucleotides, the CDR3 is TGTGCCAGCAGCGAGGGCTATCCCTACGAGCAGTACTTC.

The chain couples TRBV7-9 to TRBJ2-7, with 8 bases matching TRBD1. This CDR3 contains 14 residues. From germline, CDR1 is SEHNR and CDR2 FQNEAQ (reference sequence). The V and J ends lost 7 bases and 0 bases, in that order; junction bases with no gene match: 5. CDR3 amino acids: CASNNRGSSYEQYF. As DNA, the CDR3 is TGTGCCAGCAACAACAGGGGGAGCTCCTACGAGCAGTACTTC.

As DNA, the CDR3 is TGCGCCAGCAGCCAAGGGACAGGTAATTACGAGCAGTACTTC. Protein: CASSQGTGNYEQYF. The rearrangement uses TRBV4-1 and TRBJ2-7; 7 nucleotides agree with TRBD1. Germline CDR1 MGHRA, CDR2 YSYEKL. The CDR3 contains 14 residues. Trimming cost V 1 base and J 4 bases; bases outside gene matches: 4.

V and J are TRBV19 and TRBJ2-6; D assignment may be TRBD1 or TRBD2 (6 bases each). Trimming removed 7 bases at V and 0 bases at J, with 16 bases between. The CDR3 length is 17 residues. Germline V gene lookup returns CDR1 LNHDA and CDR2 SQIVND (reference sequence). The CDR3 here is CASNRWGALSGANVLTF. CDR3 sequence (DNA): TGTGCCAGTAATCGCTGGGGGGCACTCTCTGGGGCCAACGTCCTGACTTTC.

CDR3 bases: TGTGCCAGCAGCTTATCGGAAGATACGCAGTATTTT. Amino acid sequence: CASSLSEDTQYF. The J gene is TRBJ2-3, the V gene TRBV7-8; no clear D. The CDR3 sequence is 12 residues long. Trimming left V 2 bases short and J 5 bases short, with 5 bases between. The germline V gene has CDR1 SGHVS and CDR2 FQNEAQ. The full variable domain, completed using reference TRBV7-8 and TRBJ2-3, is GAGVSQSPRYKVAKRGQDVALRCDPISGHVSLFWYQQALGQGPEFLTYFQNEAQLDKSGLPSDRFFAERPEGSVSTLKIQRTQQEDSAVYLCASSLSEDTQYFGPGTRLTVL.

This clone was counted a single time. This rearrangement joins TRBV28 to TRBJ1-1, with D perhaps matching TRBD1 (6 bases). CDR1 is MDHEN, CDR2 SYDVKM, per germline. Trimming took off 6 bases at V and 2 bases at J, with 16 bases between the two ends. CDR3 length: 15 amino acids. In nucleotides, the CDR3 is TGTGCCAGCAGAGTAGAAGGGGGAGGTAACACTGAAGCTTTCTTT. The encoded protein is CASRVEGGGNTEAFF.

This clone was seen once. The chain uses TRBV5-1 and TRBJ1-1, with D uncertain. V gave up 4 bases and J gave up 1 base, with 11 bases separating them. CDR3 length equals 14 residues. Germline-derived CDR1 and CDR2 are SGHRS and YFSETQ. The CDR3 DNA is TGCGCCAGCAGCACCTGGACGGGGAACACTGAAGCTTTCTTT. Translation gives CASSTWTGNTEAFF.

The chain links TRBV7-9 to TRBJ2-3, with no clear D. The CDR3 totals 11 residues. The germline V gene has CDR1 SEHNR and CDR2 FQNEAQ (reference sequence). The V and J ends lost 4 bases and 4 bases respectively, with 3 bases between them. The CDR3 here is CASSSPDTQYF. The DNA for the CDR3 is TGTGCCAGCAGCTCGCCAGATACGCAGTATTTT.

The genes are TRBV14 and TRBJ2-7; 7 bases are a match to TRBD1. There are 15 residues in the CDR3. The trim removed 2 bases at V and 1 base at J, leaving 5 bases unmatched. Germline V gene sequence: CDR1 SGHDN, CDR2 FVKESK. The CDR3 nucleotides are TGTGCCAGCAGCCAACGACAGGGTTTATCCTACGAGCAGTACTTC. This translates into CASSQRQGLSYEQYF.

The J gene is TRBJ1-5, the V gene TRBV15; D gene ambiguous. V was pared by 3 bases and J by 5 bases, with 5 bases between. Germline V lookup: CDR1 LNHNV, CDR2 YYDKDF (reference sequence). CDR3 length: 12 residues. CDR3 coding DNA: TGTGCCACCAGCAGTTTTGATCAGCCCCAGCATTTT. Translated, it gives CATSSFDQPQHF.

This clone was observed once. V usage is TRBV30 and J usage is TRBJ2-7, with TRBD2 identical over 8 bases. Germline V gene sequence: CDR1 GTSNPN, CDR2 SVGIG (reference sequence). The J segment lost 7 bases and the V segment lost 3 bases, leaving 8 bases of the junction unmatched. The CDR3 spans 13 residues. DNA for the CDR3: TGTGCCTGGAGCTCGACTAGCGTGGGGGAGCAGTACTTC. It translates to CAWSSTSVGEQYF.

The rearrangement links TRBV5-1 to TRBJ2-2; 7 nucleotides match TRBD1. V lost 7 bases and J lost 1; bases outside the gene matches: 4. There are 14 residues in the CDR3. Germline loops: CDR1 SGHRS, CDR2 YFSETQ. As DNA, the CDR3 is TGCGCCAGCGACAGGGCATTGAACACCGGGGAGCTGTTTTTT. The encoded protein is CASDRALNTGELFF.

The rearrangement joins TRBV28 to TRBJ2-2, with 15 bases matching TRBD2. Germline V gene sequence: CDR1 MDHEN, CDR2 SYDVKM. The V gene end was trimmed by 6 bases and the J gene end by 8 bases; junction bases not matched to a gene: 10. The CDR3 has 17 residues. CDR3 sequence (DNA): TGTGCCAGCAGCCCGGGACTAGCGGGAGGCCCAAAAGGGGAGCTGTTTTTT. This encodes CASSPGLAGGPKGELFF.

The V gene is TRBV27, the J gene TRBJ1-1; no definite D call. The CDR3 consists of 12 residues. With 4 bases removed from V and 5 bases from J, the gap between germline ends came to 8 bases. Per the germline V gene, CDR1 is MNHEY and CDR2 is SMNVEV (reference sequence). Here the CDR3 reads CASSSSGTEAFF. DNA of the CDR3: TGTGCCAGCAGTTCGTCAGGAACTGAAGCTTTCTTT.

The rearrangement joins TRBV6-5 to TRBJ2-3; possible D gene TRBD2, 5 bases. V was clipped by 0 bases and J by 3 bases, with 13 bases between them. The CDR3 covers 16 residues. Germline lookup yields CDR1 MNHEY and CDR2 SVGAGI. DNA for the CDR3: TGTGCCAGCAGTTACTCCGACTACCTCACGACAGATACGCAGTATTTT. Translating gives CASSYSDYLTTDTQYF.

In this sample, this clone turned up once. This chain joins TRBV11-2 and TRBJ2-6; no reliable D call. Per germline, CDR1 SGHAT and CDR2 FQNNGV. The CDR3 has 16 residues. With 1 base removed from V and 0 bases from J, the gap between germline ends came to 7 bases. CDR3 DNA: TGTGCCAGCAGCTTAGGGCGGAGCTCTGGGGCCAACGTCCTGACTTTC. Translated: CASSLGRSSGANVLTF.

CDR3 residues: CSVEIFNGLGYEQYF. CDR3 DNA: TGCAGCGTTGAAATTTTTAACGGGCTAGGCTACGAGCAGTACTTC. The chain is built from TRBV29-1 and TRBJ2-7, with no clear D. The germline gives CDR1 SQVTM, CDR2 ANQGSEA. The CDR3 runs to 15 residues. Between the trimmed V and J ends, which lost 2 bases and 3 bases, there was a span of 17 bases.